This note documents a single T cell receptor (beta chain) sequence. Its antigen is undetermined. Using its own MiXCR run on the 5' RACE reads, TCRdb lists one record per CDR3 protein. The table has 60,000 to 65,000 distinct CDR3 sequences, approximately 8.9% seen once. This entry is derived from a study of spatial heterogeneity in lung cancer. The study, taken as a whole, reports: Expanded tumor TCRs that were ubiquitous appeared in blood more at resection than follow-up.

The time point denotes: sample taken at primary tumor resection. Tumor, nontumor lung or frozen PBMC supplied whole RNA, sequenced without sorting. The donor population consisted of about 75 patients with untreated, early-stage non-small cell lung cancer. Losses at the gene ends were 4 bases for V and 0 bases for J; bases not matched to a gene: 9. The CDR3 is made up of 18 amino acids. The V gene's germline CDR1 is LGHDT and CDR2 YNNKEL (reference sequence). The gene calls are TRBV3-1 and TRBJ2-6, with 7 positions matching TRBD1. Here the sequenced sample was PBMCs, taken at surgery. The origin of this receptor is a female donor with early-stage non-small cell lung cancer. CDR3 DNA: TGTGCCAGCAGCCTTTACGGGACAGATCTCTCTGGGGCCAACGTCCTGACTTTC. This sequence encodes CASSLYGTDLSGANVLTF.